Below, 18 T cell receptor beta chains from the same sample are listed, as sequenced in a study of blood T cells in healthy people across ages. The authors ran a second PCR of about 7 to 11 cycles using a sample-barcoded 5' primer and a J-beta primer mix. MiXCR was run by TCRdb on the 5' RACE reads, yielding one entry per CDR3 protein. The sample lists about 570,000 distinct CDR3 sequences, 25% to 30% seen once, with around a sixth in the top ten. The specimen was blood. All receptors derive from an older woman in good health.

For this clonotype: A read error may produce the germline difference seen at one junction end. The chain recombines TRBV11-1 with TRBJ1-1; no definite D call. The CDR3 runs to 14 residues. The V gene's germline CDR1 is SGHAT and CDR2 FQDESV (reference sequence). The CDR3 DNA follows: TGTGCCAACAGCCTTATTAATTTGAACACTGAAGCTTTCTTT. This gives the protein CANSLINLNTEAFF.

In this sample, this clonotype turned up a few times. The CDR3 bases are TGTGCCACCAGTGATAGTTTAGCGGGGTCCTACAATGAGCAGTTCTTC. This sequence encodes CATSDSLAGSYNEQFF. V is TRBV24-1 and J is TRBJ2-1, with TRBD2 matching over 8 bases. Per germline, CDR1 KGHDR and CDR2 SFDVKD. The CDR3 runs 16 residues. Trimming took 3 bases from V and 1 from J; bases not matched to a gene: 4.

The genes are TRBV20-1 and TRBJ2-5, with 9 bases fitting TRBD2. Gene TRBJ2-7 matches the end of the DNA better, so the J call may be wrong. CDR1 and CDR2 from the germline V gene are DFQATT and SNEGSKA (reference sequence). There are 14 residues in the CDR3. CDR3 DNA: TGCAGTGGCCGCGGGGCTAGCGGGGCCTACGAGCAGTACTTC. Amino acid sequence: CSGRGASGAYEQYF.

The chain links TRBV7-9 to TRBJ2-5, with TRBD2 matching over 8 bases. The CDR3 contains 13 residues. V shed 7 bases, J shed 4 bases, and the junction held 5 bases outside the gene matches. Germline V lookup: CDR1 SEHNR, CDR2 FQNEAQ (reference sequence). CDR3 protein: CASNSAGGETQYF. The CDR3 region has the DNA TGTGCCAGCAACTCCGCGGGAGGAGAGACCCAGTACTTC.

This clonotype has only a few counts. The chain links TRBV5-1 to TRBJ2-5; 8 bases fit TRBD1. The tail of the sequence fits TRBJ2-1 better, so the J call may be wrong. The CDR3 is 15 amino acids. Germline V gives CDR1 SGHRS, CDR2 YFSETQ. CDR3 sequence (DNA): TGCGCCAGCAGCTTGGCCATCCAGGGGGCTGGTGAGCAGTTCTTC. Its translation is CASSLAIQGAGEQFF.

The chain combines TRBV10-3 with TRBJ2-6, with 11 bases identical to TRBD2. With 3 bases clipped from V and 0 bases from J, the junction kept 7 bases outside the gene matches. Germline CDR1 ENHRY, CDR2 SYGVKD. The CDR3 length is 19 residues. The CDR3, as DNA: TGTGCCATCAGTGAAGGACTAGCGGGTCCGCACTCTGGGGCCAACGTCCTGACTTTC. Its protein is CAISEGLAGPHSGANVLTF.

The chain uses TRBV29-1 and TRBJ1-1, with TRBD1 matching 9 bases. J lost 3 bases, V lost 7 bases, and 3 bases had no gene match. The CDR3 is 12 residues long. Germline V CDR1 and CDR2: SQVTM, ANQGSEA. The CDR3 here is CSGGQGYTEAFF. CDR3 DNA sequence: TGCAGCGGCGGACAGGGGTACACTGAAGCTTTCTTT.

The V gene is TRBV7-2, the J gene TRBJ2-3, with D possibly being TRBD1 or TRBD2 (6 bases each). Trimming took off 2 bases at V and 4 bases at J, with 13 bases between the two ends. The CDR3 totals 15 residues. Germline V gene lookup returns CDR1 SGHTA and CDR2 FQGNSA. CDR3 DNA sequence: TGTGCCAGCAGCTTATATGGGGGGCTGTCAGATACGCAGTATTTT. This gives the protein CASSLYGGLSDTQYF.

The J gene is TRBJ2-7, the V gene TRBV12-3 or TRBV12-4; 8 bases align to TRBD1. This CDR3 contains 14 residues. V lost 5 bases to trimming and J lost 3 bases; unmatched junction nucleotides: 6. This CDR3 reads CASSSPGTGYEQYF. The CDR3 DNA sequence: TGTGCCAGCAGTAGCCCCGGGACAGGCTACGAGCAGTACTTC.

The chain is built from TRBV5-1 and TRBJ2-5, with D uncertain. Matching the DNA end better, TRBJ2-7 makes the J call doubtful. Germline CDR1 is SGHRS and CDR2 is YFSETQ. The CDR3 contains 15 residues. For the CDR3, the DNA is TGCGCCAGCAGCTTTGGTCTGGAAGTGTACTACGAGCAGTACTTC. Translation gives CASSFGLEVYYEQYF.

The chain carries TRBV20-1 and TRBJ2-5; D is ambiguous. V dropped 6 bases and J dropped 3 bases, with 17 bases sitting between them. This CDR3 spans 14 amino acids. Germline assignment: CDR1 DFQATT and CDR2 SNEGSKA (reference sequence). CDR3 DNA: TGCAGTGCCGCCCGGTCCTCACTAAAAGAGACCCAGTACTTC. Translated, it gives CSAARSSLKETQYF.

As concerns this clonotype: Here the CDR3 omits its conserved ending phenylalanine or tryptophan, so a read error is the likely source. This chain links TRBV20-1 with TRBJ1-3; D is possibly TRBD1 (6 bases). Trimming left V 1 base short and J 4 bases short, with 11 bases between. This CDR3 is 14 amino acids long. CDR1 and CDR2 from the germline V gene are DFQATT and SNEGSKA (reference sequence). The CDR3 DNA reads as TGCAGTGCTAGAGTGGGGGCGGGAGGAAACACCATATATTCT. Translating it yields CSARVGAGGNTIYS.

This clonotype has just a few counts. The chain is built from TRBV7-9 and TRBJ2-3, with 8 bases aligning to TRBD2. Germline V CDR1 and CDR2: SEHNR, FQNEAQ (reference sequence). Losses at the gene ends were 3 bases for V and 1 base for J; bases not matched to a gene: 3. CDR3 size: 15 residues. Here the CDR3 reads CASSFPAGGTDTQYF. The CDR3 DNA is TGTGCCAGCAGCTTCCCAGCGGGGGGCACAGATACGCAGTATTTT.

The chain has TRBV6-5 and TRBJ2-5; 7 bases are a match to TRBD2. The CDR3 is 14 residues long. Trimming cost V 0 bases and J 2 bases; bases outside gene matches: 0. The germline V gene encodes CDR1 MNHEY and CDR2 SVGAGI. CDR3 loop: CASSYSREQETQYF. The DNA of the CDR3 is TGTGCCAGCAGTTACTCGCGGGAGCAAGAGACCCAGTACTTC.

The chain carries TRBV2 and TRBJ2-5; TRBD1 matches 10 bases. The CDR3 is 20 amino acids. Per germline, CDR1 SNHLY and CDR2 FYNNEI. The J segment lost 1 base and the V segment lost 9 bases, leaving 23 bases of the junction unmatched. CDR3 sequence: CASLAGRGTGVLRGQETQYF. The CDR3 DNA reads as TGTGCCAGTCTAGCCGGTCGTGGGACAGGGGTCCTCAGGGGCCAAGAGACCCAGTACTTC.

This clonotype was picked up a small number of times. Without the conserved terminal phenylalanine or tryptophan, this CDR3 likely stems from a read error. CDR3 DNA: TGTGCCAGCAGTTCCCTTGGGGGCAGCTATGGCTACACCTCC. Translation gives CASSSLGGSYGYTS. V and J are TRBV6-2 or TRBV6-3 and TRBJ1-2, with a possible D match to TRBD1 (6 bases). Germline values: CDR1 MNHEY, CDR2 SVGEGT. Trimming left V 4 bases short and J 4 bases short, with 13 bases between. This CDR3 is built from 14 residues.

The chain has TRBV7-2 and TRBJ1-1; a weak D match, TRBD1 (5 bases). The germline gives CDR1 SGHTA, CDR2 FQGNSA. CDR3 length: 15 amino acids. V lost 0 bases and J 4 bases, leaving 12 bases between the germline ends. The CDR3 bases are TGTGCCAGCAGCTTAGCTAGCCTGGGGGGCACTGAAGCTTTCTTT. Its protein is CASSLASLGGTEAFF.

There are a few counts of this clonotype. V is TRBV24-1 and J is TRBJ1-1; 7 nucleotides line up with TRBD1. The germline CDR1 and CDR2 sequences are KGHDR and SFDVKD. The CDR3 runs 15 residues. Losses at the gene ends were 5 bases for V and 1 base for J; bases not matched to a gene: 6. The CDR3 loop is CATSAQGGGNTEAFF. In nucleotides, the CDR3 is TGTGCCACCAGTGCCCAGGGGGGGGGGAACACTGAAGCTTTCTTT.